The 24 T cell receptor beta chains in this list originate from one sample, sequenced in a study of shared clonotypes between healthy human individuals. Produced via immunoSEQ multiplex PCR; TCRdb's table is partial and in-frame only. The table shows approximately 1,500,000 clones, with about 98% occurring only once. The material sequenced was naive CD4+ T cells sorted from blood. Subset defined: CD45RA+ positively selected. The receptors originated from a man younger than 40 in good health.

This chain links TRBV19 with TRBJ2-3, with TRBD2 matching over 8 bases. The CDR3 runs 17 residues. CDR1 and CDR2 from the germline V gene are LNHDA and SQIVND (reference sequence). J gave up 0 bases and V 3 bases, and 8 bases lay outside the gene matches. CDR3 in DNA: TGTGCCAGTAGTATCAAAAGGGCTAGCGGGAGCACAGATACGCAGTATTTT. Its protein is CASSIKRASGSTDTQYF.

The chain has TRBV6-1 and TRBJ1-5; D remains unclear. The CDR3 extends over 17 amino acids. V lost 0 bases, J lost 0 bases, and 12 bases lay in between. CDR1 and CDR2 from the germline V gene are MNHNS and SASEGT. The DNA for the CDR3 is TGTGCCAGCAGTGAAGCCGCAGGAGCCTATAGCAATCAGCCCCAGCATTTT. This gives the protein CASSEAAGAYSNQPQHF.

The chain has TRBV27 and TRBJ1-5, with D uncertain. Germline V gene sequence: CDR1 MNHEY, CDR2 SMNVEV (reference sequence). The CDR3 is 15 residues long. Trimming removed 6 bases at V and 2 bases at J, with 14 bases between. The CDR3 loop is CASSSLPFGNQPQHF. DNA for the CDR3: TGTGCCAGCAGCTCTCTCCCCTTTGGCAATCAGCCCCAGCATTTT.

The V and J genes are TRBV16 and TRBJ2-2, with 7 bases fitting TRBD1. The length of the CDR3 is 17 residues. V trimming: 1 base; J trimming: 0 bases; junction bases outside the gene matches: 5. CDR1 and CDR2 from the germline V gene are KGHSY and FQNENV. The CDR3 sequence is CASSQLRQGANTGELFF. As DNA, the CDR3 is TGTGCCAGCAGCCAATTAAGGCAGGGGGCGAACACCGGGGAGCTGTTTTTT. The full variable domain, in which reference TRBV16 and TRBJ2-2 provide the parts outside the CDR3, is GEEVAQTPKHLVRGEGQKAKLYCAPIKGHSYVFWYQQVLKNEFKFLISFQNENVFDETGMPKERFSAKCLPNSPCSLEIQATKLEDSAVYFCASSQLRQGANTGELFFGEGSRLTVL.

The genes are TRBV7-2 and TRBJ2-7, with TRBD2 as a possible D gene (6 bases). The CDR3 is made up of 15 amino acids. The germline V gene encodes CDR1 SGHTA and CDR2 FQGNSA. V was cut by 1 base and J by 7 bases, with 17 bases left in between. CDR3 in amino acids: CASSLEGHGSEEQYF. Written as DNA, the CDR3 is TGTGCCAGCAGCTTAGAGGGGCACGGGAGTGAAGAGCAGTACTTC.

This sequence joins TRBV7-2 and TRBJ2-7; TRBD2 matches 7 bases. Germline V CDR1 and CDR2: SGHTA, FQGNSA. V lost 4 bases to trimming and J lost 4 bases; unmatched junction nucleotides: 19. This CDR3 spans 18 amino acids. The CDR3 coding sequence is TGTGCCAGCAGCTCCCCACTTCGCGGGAAGCGGGAAAGATACGAGCAGTACTTC. It is translated as CASSSPLRGKRERYEQYF.

This clone was picked up one time. V usage is TRBV10-2 and J usage is TRBJ1-1; a weak D match, TRBD1 (6 bases). From germline, CDR1 is WSHSY and CDR2 SAAADI. The V and J ends lost 5 bases and 5 bases respectively, with 15 bases between them. This CDR3 contains 14 residues. The chain's CDR3 is CASSNRAGSTEAFF. As DNA, the CDR3 is TGCGCCAGCAGTAACAGGGCGGGGAGTACTGAAGCTTTCTTT.

CDR3 residues: CASVEPFSGNTIYF. The CDR3 nucleotides read TGTGCCAGCGTCGAGCCGTTCTCTGGAAACACCATATATTTT. The chain carries TRBV6-6 and TRBJ1-3; D is uncertain. This CDR3 has 14 residues. Germline V gene sequence: CDR1 MNHNY, CDR2 SVGAGI (reference sequence). V was pared by 8 bases and J by 0 bases, with 11 bases between.

V and J are TRBV7-6 and TRBJ2-1; maybe TRBD1 (5 bases). Trimming pared 1 base from V and 6 bases from J, leaving 10 bases between. This CDR3 has 14 residues. The germline V gene has CDR1 SGHVS and CDR2 FNYEAQ. For the CDR3, the DNA is TGTGCCAGCAGCTTAGAAATGACAGTCAATGAGCAGTTCTTC. This gives the protein CASSLEMTVNEQFF.

The gene calls are TRBV7-3 and TRBJ2-1; D might be TRBD1 or TRBD2, each matching 5 bases. V was shortened by 1 base and J by 7 bases, with 20 bases between the two germline ends. The CDR3 is 17 amino acids. CDR1 and CDR2 from the germline V gene are SGHTA and FQGTGA. The DNA of the CDR3 is TGTGCCAGCAGCTTAAGTGGGGCGGGCCTACCGGGGAATGAGCAGTTCTTC. Translation: CASSLSGAGLPGNEQFF.

The chain uses TRBV5-4 and TRBJ1-4, with a weak D call TRBD1 (6 bases). The CDR3 covers 14 residues. Trimming removed 4 bases at V and 10 bases at J, with 17 bases between. Per germline, CDR1 SGHNT and CDR2 YYREEE (reference sequence). The CDR3: CASSRTAQRGKLFF. The CDR3 region has the DNA TGTGCCAGCAGCCGGACAGCTCAGCGTGGAAAACTGTTTTTT.

V gene TRBV9 combines with J gene TRBJ1-3, with 7 bases that match TRBD1. CDR1 SGDLS and CDR2 YYNGEE come from the germline V gene. This CDR3 has 15 amino acids. V was clipped by 0 bases and J by 3 bases; unmatched bases: 3. CDR3 sequence (DNA): TGTGCCAGCAGCGTAGCAGGGGGGTATGGAAACACCATATATTTT. This sequence encodes CASSVAGGYGNTIYF.

V gene TRBV28 combines with J gene TRBJ1-1; D possibly corresponds to TRBD1 (6 bases). Trimming cost V 7 bases and J 0 bases, with 12 bases left between them. The CDR3 totals 14 residues. CDR1 is MDHEN and CDR2 is SYDVKM in the germline V gene. The DNA of the CDR3 is TGTGCCAGCACCGTACAGGGCCTGAACACTGAAGCTTTCTTT. Translation gives CASTVQGLNTEAFF.

V is TRBV30 and J is TRBJ1-3; D unclear. This CDR3 contains 16 residues. V lost 2 bases, J lost 0 bases, and 14 bases lay in between. In germline, CDR1 is GTSNPN, CDR2 SVGIG (reference sequence). CDR3 sequence reads: CAWSQGIRGSGNTIYF. Here the CDR3 DNA reads TGTGCCTGGAGTCAAGGGATACGGGGCTCTGGAAACACCATATATTTT. Using reference TRBV30 and TRBJ1-3 for the parts outside the CDR3, the full variable domain is SQTIHQWPATLVQPVGSPLSLECTVEGTSNPNLYWYRQAAGRGLQLLFYSVGIGQISSEVPQNLSASRPQDRQFILSSKKLLLSDSGFYLCAWSQGIRGSGNTIYFGEGSWLTVV.

The chain carries TRBV5-1 and TRBJ1-1, with D possibly TRBD1 on 5 matching bases. The length of the CDR3 is 14 residues. Germline CDR1 is SGHRS and CDR2 is YFSETQ. V lost 3 bases and J 3 bases, leaving 12 bases between the germline ends. CDR3 loop: CASSSQGMYTEAFF. The CDR3 nucleotides are TGCGCCAGCAGCTCTCAGGGAATGTACACTGAAGCTTTCTTT.

The chain has TRBV15 and TRBJ1-1; D perhaps matches TRBD1 (6 bases). V lost 0 bases and J lost 1, with 9 bases in between. Looked up from germline, CDR1 is LNHNV and CDR2 is YYDKDF (reference sequence). CDR3 size: 15 residues. CDR3 nucleotides: TGTGCCACCAGCAGAGATGGGGGCCCGAACACTGAAGCTTTCTTT. It specifies CATSRDGGPNTEAFF.

CDR3 sequence: CASSRGTGVRRTGELFF. CDR3 nucleotide sequence: TGCGCCAGCAGCCGAGGAACAGGGGTACGCCGAACCGGGGAGCTGTTTTTT. The chain joins TRBV4-1 to TRBJ2-2, with 7 bases lining up with TRBD1. CDR3 length: 17 amino acids. The V gene end was trimmed by 4 bases and the J gene end by 5 bases; junction bases not matched to a gene: 13. The germline CDR1 and CDR2 sequences are MGHRA and YSYEKL.

The V call is TRBV28, the J call TRBJ1-1; no firm D call. Germline CDR1 reads MDHEN; CDR2 reads SYDVKM. This CDR3 comprises 11 residues. Trimming left V 3 bases short and J 7 bases short, with 6 bases between. The CDR3, as DNA: TGTGCCAGCAGTTTGCTTAATGAAGCTTTCTTT. Its protein is CASSLLNEAFF.

The rearrangement links TRBV6-5 to TRBJ1-3, with 8 bases aligning to TRBD1. The CDR3 spans 13 residues. V lost 6 bases and J lost 2; bases outside the gene matches: 0. Germline V gene data show CDR1 as MNHEY and CDR2 as SVGAGI. CDR3 sequence: CASRDRAGNTIYF. Written as DNA, the CDR3 is TGTGCCAGCAGGGACAGGGCTGGAAACACCATATATTTT.

V gene TRBV7-2 combines with J gene TRBJ2-1; D gene unclear. Looked up from germline, CDR1 is SGHTA and CDR2 is FQGNSA. The CDR3 is 14 amino acids. Trimming removed 3 bases from V and 4 bases from J, with 10 bases in between. The CDR3 protein is CASSFSHPYNEQFF. The CDR3 nucleotides read TGTGCCAGCAGCTTTAGTCATCCGTACAATGAGCAGTTCTTC. The entire variable domain, with the rest obtained from reference TRBV7-2 and TRBJ2-1, is as follows: GAGVSQSPSNKVTEKGKDVELRCDPISGHTALYWYRQSLGQGLEFLIYFQGNSAPDKSGLPSDRFSAERTGGSVSTLTIQRTQQEDSAVYLCASSFSHPYNEQFFGPGTRLTVL.

This chain joins TRBV2 and TRBJ2-1, with D possibly being TRBD2 (5 bases). V was cut by 6 bases and J by 3 bases, with 15 bases left in between. In germline, CDR1 is SNHLY, CDR2 FYNNEI. The CDR3 is 15 residues long. In DNA form, the CDR3 reads TGTGCCAGCAGCGCCAACAGAGAGGGCTACAATGAGCAGTTCTTC. It is translated as CASSANREGYNEQFF.

The chain employs TRBV5-1 and TRBJ2-5, with TRBD2 matching over 10 bases. CDR1 and CDR2 from the germline V gene are SGHRS and YFSETQ. The ends lost 6 bases at V and 1 base at J; junction bases unmatched: 18. The CDR3 totals 19 residues. The CDR3 bases are TGCGCCAGCACTGTCTACCTATTAGCGGGAGGAGGAATCCAAGAGACCCAGTACTTC. This encodes CASTVYLLAGGGIQETQYF.

V gene TRBV5-6 combines with J gene TRBJ1-1; D not certain. There are 13 residues in the CDR3. V was shortened by 4 bases and J by 4 bases, with 11 bases between the two germline ends. From germline, CDR1 is SGHDT and CDR2 YYEEEE. This CDR3 reads CASSVERTTEAFF. The CDR3 DNA follows: TGTGCCAGCAGCGTGGAGAGAACCACTGAAGCTTTCTTT. The complete variable domain, with remaining parts taken from reference TRBV5-6 and TRBJ1-1, reads DAGVTQSPTHLIKTRGQQVTLRCSPKSGHDTVSWYQQALGQGPQFIFQYYEEEERQRGNFPDRFSGHQFPNYSSELNVNALLLGDSALYLCASSVERTTEAFFGQGTRLTVV.

This clone was detected only once. The chain couples TRBV14 to TRBJ2-5; D is possibly TRBD2 (5 bases). Germline V gene lookup returns CDR1 SGHDN and CDR2 FVKESK. There are 16 residues in the CDR3. The germline V and J ends were trimmed by 0 bases and 0 bases, with 11 bases remaining between them. DNA of the CDR3: TGTGCCAGCAGCCAAGAGTTCTGGCGGGACCAAGAGACCCAGTACTTC. Its protein is CASSQEFWRDQETQYF.